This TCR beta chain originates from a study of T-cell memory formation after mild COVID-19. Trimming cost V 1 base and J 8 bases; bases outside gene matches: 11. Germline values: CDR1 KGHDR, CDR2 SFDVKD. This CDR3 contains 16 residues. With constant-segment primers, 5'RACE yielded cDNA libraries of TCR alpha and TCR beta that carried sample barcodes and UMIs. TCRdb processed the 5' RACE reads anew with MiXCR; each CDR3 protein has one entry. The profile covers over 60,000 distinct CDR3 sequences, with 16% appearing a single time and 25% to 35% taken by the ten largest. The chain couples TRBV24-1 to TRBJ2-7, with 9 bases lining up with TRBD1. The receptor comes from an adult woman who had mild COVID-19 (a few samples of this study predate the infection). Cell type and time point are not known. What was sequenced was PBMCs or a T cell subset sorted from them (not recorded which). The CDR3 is CATSDFSSGDRVKQYF. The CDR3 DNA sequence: TGTGCCACCAGTGATTTCAGTTCGGGGGACAGGGTAAAGCAGTACTTC.